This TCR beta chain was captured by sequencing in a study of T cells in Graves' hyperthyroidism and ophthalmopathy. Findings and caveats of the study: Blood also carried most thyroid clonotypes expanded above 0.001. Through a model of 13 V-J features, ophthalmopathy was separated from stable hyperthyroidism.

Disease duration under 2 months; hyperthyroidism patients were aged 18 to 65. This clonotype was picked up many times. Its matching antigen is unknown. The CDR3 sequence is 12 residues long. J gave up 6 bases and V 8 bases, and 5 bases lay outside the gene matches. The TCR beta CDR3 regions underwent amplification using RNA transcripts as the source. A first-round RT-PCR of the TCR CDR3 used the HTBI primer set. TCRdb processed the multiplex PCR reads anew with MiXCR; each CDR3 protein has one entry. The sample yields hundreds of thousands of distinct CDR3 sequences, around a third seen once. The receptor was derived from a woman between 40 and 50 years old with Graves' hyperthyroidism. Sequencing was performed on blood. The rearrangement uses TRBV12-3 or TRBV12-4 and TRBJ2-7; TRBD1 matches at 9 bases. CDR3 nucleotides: TGTGCCAGCTGGGGACAGGGTCCCGAGCAGTACTTC. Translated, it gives CASWGQGPEQYF.